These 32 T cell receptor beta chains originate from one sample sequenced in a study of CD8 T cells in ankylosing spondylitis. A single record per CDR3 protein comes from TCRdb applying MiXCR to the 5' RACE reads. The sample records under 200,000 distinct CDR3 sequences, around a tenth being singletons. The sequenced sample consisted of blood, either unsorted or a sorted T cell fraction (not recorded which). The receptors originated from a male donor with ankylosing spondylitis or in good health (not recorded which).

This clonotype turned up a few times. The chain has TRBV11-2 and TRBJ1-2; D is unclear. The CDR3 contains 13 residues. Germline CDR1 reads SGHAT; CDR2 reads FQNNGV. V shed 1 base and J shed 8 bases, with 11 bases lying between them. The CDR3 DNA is TGTGCCAGCAGCTTAGGTTGGGCCGGAGGCTACACCTTC. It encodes CASSLGWAGGYTF.

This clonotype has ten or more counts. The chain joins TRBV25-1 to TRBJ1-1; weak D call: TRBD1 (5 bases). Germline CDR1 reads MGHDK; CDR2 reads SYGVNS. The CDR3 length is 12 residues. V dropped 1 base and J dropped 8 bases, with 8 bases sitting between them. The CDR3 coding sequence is TGTGCCAGCAGTGAATCAGGGAGCGAAGCTTTCTTT. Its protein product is CASSESGSEAFF.

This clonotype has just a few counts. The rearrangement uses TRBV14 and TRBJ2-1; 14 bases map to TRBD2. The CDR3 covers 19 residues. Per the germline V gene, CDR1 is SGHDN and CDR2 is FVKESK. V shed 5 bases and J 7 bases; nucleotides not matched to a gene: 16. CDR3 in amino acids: CASSIGLAGGRGPWNEQFF. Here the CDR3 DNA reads TGTGCCAGCAGCATCGGACTAGCGGGAGGCAGGGGACCTTGGAATGAGCAGTTCTTC. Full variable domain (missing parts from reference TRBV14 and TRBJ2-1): EAGVTQFPSHSVIEKGQTVTLRCDPISGHDNLYWYRRVMGKEIKFLLHFVKESKQDESGMPNNRFLAERTGGTYSTLKVQPAELEDSGVYFCASSIGLAGGRGPWNEQFFGPGTRLTVL.

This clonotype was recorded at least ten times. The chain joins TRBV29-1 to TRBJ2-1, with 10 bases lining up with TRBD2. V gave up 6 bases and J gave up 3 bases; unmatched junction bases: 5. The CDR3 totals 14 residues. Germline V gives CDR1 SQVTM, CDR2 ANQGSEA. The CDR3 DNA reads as TGCAGCGTAGTTAGCGGGAGGCACTACAATGAGCAGTTCTTC. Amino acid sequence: CSVVSGRHYNEQFF.

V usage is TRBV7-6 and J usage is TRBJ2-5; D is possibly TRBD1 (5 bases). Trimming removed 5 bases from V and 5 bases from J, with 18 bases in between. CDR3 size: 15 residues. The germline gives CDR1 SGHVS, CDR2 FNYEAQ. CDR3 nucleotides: TGTGCCAGCAGCCCAACCCCAGGGTTTCGGGAGACCCAGTACTTC. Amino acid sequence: CASSPTPGFRETQYF.

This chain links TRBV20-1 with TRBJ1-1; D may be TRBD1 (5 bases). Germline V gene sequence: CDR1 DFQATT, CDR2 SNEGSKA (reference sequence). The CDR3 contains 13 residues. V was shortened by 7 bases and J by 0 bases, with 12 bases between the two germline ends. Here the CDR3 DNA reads TGCAGTGTCAGACGGGGCCTGAACACTGAAGCTTTCTTT. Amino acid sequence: CSVRRGLNTEAFF.

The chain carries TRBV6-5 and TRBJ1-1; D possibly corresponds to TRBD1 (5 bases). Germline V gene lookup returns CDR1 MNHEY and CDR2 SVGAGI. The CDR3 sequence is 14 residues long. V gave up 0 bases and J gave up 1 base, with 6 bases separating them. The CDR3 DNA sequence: TGTGCCAGCAGTTACTCTCAGGGGAACACTGAAGCTTTCTTT. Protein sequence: CASSYSQGNTEAFF.

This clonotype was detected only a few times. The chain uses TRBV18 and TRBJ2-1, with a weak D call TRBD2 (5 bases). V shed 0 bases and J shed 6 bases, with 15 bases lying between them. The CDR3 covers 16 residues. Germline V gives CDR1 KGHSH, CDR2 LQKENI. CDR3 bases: TGTGCCAGCTCACCACCCCGCGTCGGGGTCTCCAATGAGCAGTTCTTC. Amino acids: CASSPPRVGVSNEQFF.

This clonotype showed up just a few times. The CDR3 sequence is CASSYRGPVDSPLHF. The CDR3, as DNA: TGTGCCAGCAGTTACAGGGGGCCGGTAGATTCACCCCTCCACTTT. The chain couples TRBV5-6 to TRBJ1-6; 9 nucleotides line up with TRBD1. Germline-derived CDR1 and CDR2 are SGHDT and YYEEEE. The CDR3 is 15 residues long. The ends lost 5 bases at V and 8 bases at J; junction bases unmatched: 8.

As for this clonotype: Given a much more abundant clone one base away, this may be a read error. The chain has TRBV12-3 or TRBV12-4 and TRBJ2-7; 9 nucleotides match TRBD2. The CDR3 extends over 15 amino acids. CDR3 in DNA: TGTGCCAGCAGTTTCCTAGCGGGGCAGGGCTACGCGCAGTACTTC. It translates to CASSFLAGQGYAQYF.

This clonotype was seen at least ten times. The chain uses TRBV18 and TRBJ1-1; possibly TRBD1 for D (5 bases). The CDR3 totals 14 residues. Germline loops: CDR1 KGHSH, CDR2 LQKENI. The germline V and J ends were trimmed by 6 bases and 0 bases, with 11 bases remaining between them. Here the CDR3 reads CASSVTAMNTEAFF. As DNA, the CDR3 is TGTGCCAGCTCGGTGACAGCTATGAACACTGAAGCTTTCTTT.

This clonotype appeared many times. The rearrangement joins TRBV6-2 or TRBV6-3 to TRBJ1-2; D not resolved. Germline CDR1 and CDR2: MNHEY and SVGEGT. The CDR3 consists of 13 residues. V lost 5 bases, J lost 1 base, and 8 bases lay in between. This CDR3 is CASSLRFNYGYTF. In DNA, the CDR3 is TGTGCCAGCAGTCTTCGGTTTAACTATGGCTACACCTTC.

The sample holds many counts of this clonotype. The CDR3 protein is CASSLGTGTPYNEQFF. CDR3 sequence (DNA): TGCGCCAGCAGCTTGGGAACAGGGACCCCCTACAATGAGCAGTTCTTC. This chain uses TRBV5-1 with TRBJ2-1; D may be TRBD1 (6 bases). V was cut by 0 bases and J by 2 bases, with 12 bases left in between. Germline CDR1 is SGHRS and CDR2 is YFSETQ. The length of the CDR3 is 16 residues.

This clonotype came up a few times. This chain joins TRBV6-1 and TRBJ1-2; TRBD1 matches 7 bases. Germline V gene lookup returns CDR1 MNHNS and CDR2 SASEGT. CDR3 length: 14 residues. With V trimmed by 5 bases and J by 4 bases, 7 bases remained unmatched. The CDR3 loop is CASSRGQELYGYTF. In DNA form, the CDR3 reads TGTGCCAGCAGTCGAGGACAGGAGCTCTATGGCTACACCTTC.

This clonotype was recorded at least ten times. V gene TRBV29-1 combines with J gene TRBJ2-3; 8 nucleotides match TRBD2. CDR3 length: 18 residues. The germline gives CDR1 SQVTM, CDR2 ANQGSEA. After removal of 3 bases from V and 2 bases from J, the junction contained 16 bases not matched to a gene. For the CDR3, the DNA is TGCAGCGTTGAGGGGACCGGCGGCGGGAGGCAAACCACAGATACGCAGTATTTT. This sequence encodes CSVEGTGGGRQTTDTQYF.

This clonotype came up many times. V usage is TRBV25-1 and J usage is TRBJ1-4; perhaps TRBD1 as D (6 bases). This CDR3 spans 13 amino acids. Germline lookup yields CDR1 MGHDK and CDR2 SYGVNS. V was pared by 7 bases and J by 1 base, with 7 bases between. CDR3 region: CASKQGTNEKLFF. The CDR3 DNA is TGTGCCAGCAAACAGGGAACTAATGAAAAACTGTTTTTT.

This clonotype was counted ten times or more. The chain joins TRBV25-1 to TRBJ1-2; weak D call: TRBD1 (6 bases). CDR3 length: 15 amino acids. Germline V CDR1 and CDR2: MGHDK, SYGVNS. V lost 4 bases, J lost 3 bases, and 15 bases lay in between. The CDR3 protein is CASSVSRGIYYGYTF. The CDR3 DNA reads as TGTGCCAGCAGTGTCTCTAGGGGGATCTACTATGGCTACACCTTC.

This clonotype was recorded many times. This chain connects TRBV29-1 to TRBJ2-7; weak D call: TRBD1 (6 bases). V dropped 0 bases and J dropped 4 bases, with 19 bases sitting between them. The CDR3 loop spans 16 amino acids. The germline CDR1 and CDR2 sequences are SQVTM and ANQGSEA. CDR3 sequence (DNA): TGCAGCGTTGAAGATCAGGGGTCATCGGTCCCGTACGAGCAGTACTTC. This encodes CSVEDQGSSVPYEQYF.

The CDR3 region is CASGERATQYF. For the CDR3, the DNA is TGTGCCAGCGGCGAGAGGGCGACGCAGTATTTT. The V and J genes are TRBV25-1 and TRBJ2-3, with D possibly matching TRBD2 (5 bases). The ends were cut back, 8 bases at V and 9 bases at J, with 12 bases in the middle. This CDR3 is built from 11 residues. Germline V gene sequence: CDR1 MGHDK, CDR2 SYGVNS.

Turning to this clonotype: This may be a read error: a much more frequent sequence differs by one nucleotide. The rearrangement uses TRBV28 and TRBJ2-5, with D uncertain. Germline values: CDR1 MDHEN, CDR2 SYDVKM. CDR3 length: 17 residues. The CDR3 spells CASSSDPRWRYQETKYF. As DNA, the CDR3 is TGTGCCAGCAGTTCAGATCCCCGGTGGCGATACCAAGAGACCAAGTACTTC.

DNA of the CDR3: TGTGCCAGCAGCTTAGGATCCTTCGGGGCTGGAAACACCATATATTTT. Protein product: CASSLGSFGAGNTIYF. The chain carries TRBV7-9 and TRBJ1-3; D not certain. The germline V and J ends were trimmed by 1 base and 2 bases, with 12 bases remaining between them. From germline, CDR1 is SEHNR and CDR2 FQNEAQ (reference sequence). The CDR3 consists of 16 residues.

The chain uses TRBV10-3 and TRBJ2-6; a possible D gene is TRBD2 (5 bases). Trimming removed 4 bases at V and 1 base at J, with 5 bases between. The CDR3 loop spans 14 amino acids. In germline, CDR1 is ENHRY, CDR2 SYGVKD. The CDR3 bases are TGTGCCATCAGTGCGGGGTCTGGGGCCAACGTCCTGACTTTC. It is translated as CAISAGSGANVLTF.

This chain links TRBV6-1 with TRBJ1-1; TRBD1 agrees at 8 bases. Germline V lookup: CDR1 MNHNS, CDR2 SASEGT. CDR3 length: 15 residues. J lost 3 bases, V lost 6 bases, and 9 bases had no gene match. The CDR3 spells CASRAPSDRDTEAFF. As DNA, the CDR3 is TGTGCCAGCAGAGCTCCCTCGGACAGGGACACTGAAGCTTTCTTT.

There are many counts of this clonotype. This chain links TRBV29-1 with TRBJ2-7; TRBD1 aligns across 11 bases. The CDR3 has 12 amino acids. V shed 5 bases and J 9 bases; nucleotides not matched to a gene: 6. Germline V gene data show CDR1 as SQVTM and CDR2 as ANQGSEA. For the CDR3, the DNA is TGCAGCGTTCGAGGGACAGGGGGTAGGCAGTACTTC. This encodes CSVRGTGGRQYF.

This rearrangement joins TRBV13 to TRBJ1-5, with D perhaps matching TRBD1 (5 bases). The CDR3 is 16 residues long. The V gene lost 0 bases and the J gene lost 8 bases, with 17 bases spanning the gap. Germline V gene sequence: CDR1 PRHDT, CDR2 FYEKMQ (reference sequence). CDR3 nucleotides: TGTGCCAGCAGCTTAGGACGGGGCACCAACCAGGAGCCCCAGCATTTT. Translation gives CASSLGRGTNQEPQHF.

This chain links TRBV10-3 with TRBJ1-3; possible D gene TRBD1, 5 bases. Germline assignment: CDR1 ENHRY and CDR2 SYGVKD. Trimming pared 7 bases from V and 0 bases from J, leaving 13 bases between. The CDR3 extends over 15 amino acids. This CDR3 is CAITKQDNSGNTIYF. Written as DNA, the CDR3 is TGTGCCATCACTAAACAGGACAACTCTGGAAACACCATATATTTT.

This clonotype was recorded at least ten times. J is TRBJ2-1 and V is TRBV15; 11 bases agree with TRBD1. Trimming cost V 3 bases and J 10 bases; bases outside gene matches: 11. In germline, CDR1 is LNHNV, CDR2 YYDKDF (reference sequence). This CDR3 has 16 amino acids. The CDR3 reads CATSRDIWDRGGEQFF. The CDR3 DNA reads TGTGCCACCAGCAGGGATATCTGGGACAGGGGGGGCGAGCAGTTCTTC.

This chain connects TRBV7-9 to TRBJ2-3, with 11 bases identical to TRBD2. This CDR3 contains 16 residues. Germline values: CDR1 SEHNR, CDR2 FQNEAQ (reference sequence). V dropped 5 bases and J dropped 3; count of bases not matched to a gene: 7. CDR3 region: CASSQTSGGATDTQYF. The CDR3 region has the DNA TGTGCCAGCAGCCAAACTAGCGGGGGTGCAACAGATACGCAGTATTTT.

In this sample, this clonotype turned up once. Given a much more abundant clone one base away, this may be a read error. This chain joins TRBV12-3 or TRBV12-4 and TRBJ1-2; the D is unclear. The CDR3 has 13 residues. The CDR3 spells CAGSLIHGYGYTF. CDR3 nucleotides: TGTGCCGGCAGTTTAATCCACGGCTATGGCTACACCTTC.

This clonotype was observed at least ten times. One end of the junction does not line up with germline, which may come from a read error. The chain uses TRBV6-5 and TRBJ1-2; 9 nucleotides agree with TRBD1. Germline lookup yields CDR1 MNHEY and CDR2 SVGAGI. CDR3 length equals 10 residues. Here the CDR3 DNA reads TGTGCCAGCAGTGGACAGGGGACTTTCTTC. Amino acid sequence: CASSGQGTFF.

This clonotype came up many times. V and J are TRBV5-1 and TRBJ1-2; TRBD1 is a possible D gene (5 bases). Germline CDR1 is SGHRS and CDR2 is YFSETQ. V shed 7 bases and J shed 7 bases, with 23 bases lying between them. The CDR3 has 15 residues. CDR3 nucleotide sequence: TGCGCCAGCGGAGGTGTGGGGCAGGGCGTCAGTGGCTACACCTTC. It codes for CASGGVGQGVSGYTF.

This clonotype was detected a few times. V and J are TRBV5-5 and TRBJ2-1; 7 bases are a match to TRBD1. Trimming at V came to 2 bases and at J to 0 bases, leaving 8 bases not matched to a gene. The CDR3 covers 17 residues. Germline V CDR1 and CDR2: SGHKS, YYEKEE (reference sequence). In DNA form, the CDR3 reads TGTGCCAGCAGCTTTTCAGGGGCAGGGGGCTCCTACAATGAGCAGTTCTTC. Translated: CASSFSGAGGSYNEQFF. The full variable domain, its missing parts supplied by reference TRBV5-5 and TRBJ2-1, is DAGVTQSPTHLIKTRGQQVTLRCSPISGHKSVSWYQQVLGQGPQFIFQYYEKEERGRGNFPDRFSARQFPNYSSELNVNALLLGDSALYLCASSFSGAGGSYNEQFFGPGTRLTVL.